This TCR beta chain was identified during a study of OX40 agonist ivuxolimab in advanced cancers. Study-wide background: It was ivuxolimab, an agonistic anti-OX40 (CD134) antibody, that patients were treated with. Under the entry rules, prior anti-PD-1, anti-PD-L1 or anti-CTLA-4 therapy was allowed, and about 40% had some. General study results and limits: In general, CD8+ T cells held more expanded clones than CD4+ did, on average.

Data came from immunoSEQ multiplex PCR; TCRdb stores just in-frame clones and leaves some out. The table includes some 66,000 clones, 77% detected once. On this clone: The target antigen is unknown.

Systemic immunosuppression or a history of autoimmune disease excluded patients. Germline V lookup: CDR1 SGHVS, CDR2 FNYEAQ. This CDR3 contains 16 residues. J was trimmed by 2 bases and V by 5 bases; bases with no gene match: 8. Sequences were derived from CD4+ or CD8+ T cells sorted from blood, sampled in a trial of the OX40 agonist ivuxolimab. The V gene is TRBV7-6, the J gene TRBJ2-3, with TRBD2 matching over 9 bases. The receptor was isolated from an adult with an advanced solid tumor such as melanoma, head and neck, liver or kidney cancer. The CDR3 coding sequence is TGTGCCAGCAGCCCCTTCCTAGCGGGGAACACAGATACGCAGTATTTT. Its translation is CASSPFLAGNTDTQYF.